A selection of T cell receptor beta chains follows, all from one sample in a study of blood T cells in healthy people across ages. In TCRdb, the 5' RACE reads were re-called with MiXCR into one record per CDR3 protein. This sample yields more than 900,000 distinct CDR3 sequences, of which roughly 29% are seen a single time; roughly a tenth belongs to the top ten. The same sample was also studied in work on T cells of mothers and their children.

Sequencing was performed on blood. Receptors were obtained from a woman in her 40s in good health. CDR3s include the opening cysteine and the closing phenylalanine or tryptophan. The D gene is left open where the match is weak. Not all rows give a size; the values are once, few, many and, for expanded clones, a class.

J gene	clone size	V gene	D gene	CDR3 DNA	CDR3 protein
TRBJ1-6	-	TRBV20-1	-	TGCAGTGCTAGAGGTTCAGGCAATTCACCCCTCCACTTT	CSARGSGNSPLHF
TRBJ1-2	-	TRBV7-2	TRBD1	TGTGCCAGCAGCCCCGGACAGGGGGGTGTCTATGGCTACACCTTC	CASSPGQGGVYGYTF
TRBJ2-1	-	TRBV7-3	-	TGTGCCTGCAGCCCGGGGGTTCGCGCCTACAATGAGCAGTTCTTC	CACSPGVRAYNEQFF
TRBJ1-2	-	TRBV5-1	TRBD1	TGCGCCAGCAGCCGGGACAGGGGGGAGAGTGGCTACACCTTC	CASSRDRGESGYTF
TRBJ1-2	-	TRBV20-1	-	TGCAGTGCTAGCGGGGGCACTTCGAAGGGCTACACCTTC	CSASGGTSKGYTF
TRBJ2-6	-	TRBV29-1	TRBD1	TGCAGCGTTGACACCTCCCGGGACAGGGGTTCTGGGGCCAACGTCCTGACTTTC	CSVDTSRDRGSGANVLTF
TRBJ2-6	many	TRBV20-1	-	TGCAGTGCTAGAGATCAAGGTACGGGGGCCAACGTCCTGACTTTC	CSARDQGTGANVLTF
TRBJ2-5	many	TRBV20-1	TRBD2	TGCAGTGCTAGAGAAGGCGGGGGGAAGACCCAGTACTTC	CSAREGGGKTQYF
TRBJ2-7	many	TRBV6-2/TRBV6-3	TRBD2	TGTGCCAGCAGTTCAGCGGGGGGCTACGAGCAGTACTTC	CASSSAGGYEQYF
TRBJ1-5	-	TRBV7-2	-	TGTGCCACCGCCATTCAGCAGGGCCCACAGCCCCAGCATTTT	CATAIQQGPQPQHF
TRBJ2-7	-	TRBV20-1	-	TGCAGTGCCAACCCGTCGTCCGAGCAGTACTTC	CSANPSSEQYF
TRBJ1-6	few	TRBV10-3	-	TGTGCCATCAGGGAAGAACTAAATTCACCCCTCCACTTT	CAIREELNSPLHF
TRBJ2-4	-	TRBV18	-	TGTGCCGGCTCGCCGTTGACAGGGAAGGGACTAGCCAAAAACATTCAGTACTTC	CAGSPLTGKGLAKNIQYF
TRBJ1-1	many	TRBV28	-	TGTGCCAGCAGTTTGGGGAGACAGAACACTGAAGCTTTCTTT	CASSLGRQNTEAFF
TRBJ2-5	few	TRBV27	TRBD2	TGTGCCAGCAGTTTAGGGCGGGGGAAGTACAATGAGCAGTACTTC	CASSLGRGKYNEQYF
TRBJ2-7	-	TRBV30	-	TGTGCCTGGAGTTCACCGGACCGCTTGCTTTCCTACGAGCAGTACTTC	CAWSSPDRLLSYEQYF
TRBJ2-1	-	TRBV21-1	-	TGTGCTACCGGGTTAGGCTCCTACAATGAGCAGTTCTTC	CATGLGSYNEQFF
TRBJ2-7	many	TRBV6-6	-	TGTGCCAGCAGGTCCGGGACACAAAATAAATACTACGAGCAGTACTTC	CASRSGTQNKYYEQYF
TRBJ2-5	-	TRBV12-3/TRBV12-4	-	TGTGCCAGCACTCAAGGGACTTGGCGTACGGGGACCCAGTACTTC	CASTQGTWRTGTQYF
TRBJ2-1	-	TRBV7-6	-	TGTGCCAGCAGCTTCCGGGGTATGATCGATGAGCAGTTCTTC	CASSFRGMIDEQFF
TRBJ1-1	-	TRBV6-5	-	TGTGCCAGCAGTTTCTTCGGGACTGGTGAAGCTTTCTTT	CASSFFGTGEAFF
TRBJ2-7	few	TRBV12-3/TRBV12-4	-	TGTGCCAGCAGTTTTGGGGACCCCCTTCCGGACGAGCAGTACTTC	CASSFGDPLPDEQYF
TRBJ1-2	-	TRBV9	-	TGTGCCAGCAGCGTAGGGGAGGGGCTCTATGGCTACACCTTC	CASSVGEGLYGYTF
TRBJ1-1	few	TRBV15	TRBD1	TGTGCCACCAGCAGAGAAAGGGGGCGCAGGGCTGAAGCTTTCTTT	CATSRERGRRAEAFF
TRBJ2-1	many	TRBV14	TRBD2	TGTGCCAGCAGCCAAGATAGGGGTAGCGGGCTTTACAATGAGCAGTTCTTC	CASSQDRGSGLYNEQFF
TRBJ2-1	-	TRBV5-1	-	TGCGCCAGCACCGGACCGGGCTACAATGAGCAGTTCTTC	CASTGPGYNEQFF